The rows below give T cell receptor beta chains drawn from one sample of a study of radiation and T cells in renal cell carcinoma. Clones were read by immunoSEQ multiplex PCR, and TCRdb kept only the in-frame ones, dropping some. The data show 130,000 or so clones, roughly 80% seen once. This specimen consisted of blood, obtained from a patient whose treatment included radiotherapy and nephrectomy. These receptors were obtained from a woman between 50 and 59 years old with renal cell carcinoma. Each CDR3 is given with its conserved first and last residue. D genes are given only for firm matches. Clone size is shown for a subset of rows, as once, few, many or a class of expanded clone.

v_call	d_call	clone_size	j_call	cdr3_aa	cdr3_nt
TRBV19	TRBD1	.	TRBJ2-7	CASSSQGPDLYEQYF	TGTGCCAGTAGTTCACAGGGGCCAGACCTCTACGAGCAGTACTTC
TRBV9	.	.	TRBJ1-1	CASSVEVGGNTEAFF	TGTGCCAGCAGCGTAGAGGTCGGGGGGAACACTGAAGCTTTCTTT
TRBV7-2	TRBD1	.	TRBJ1-4	CASSTRTGSGEKLFF	TGTGCCAGCAGCACCCGGACAGGCTCGGGGGAAAAACTGTTTTTT
TRBV5-8	.	.	TRBJ1-2	CASSLEGTEYGYTF	TGTGCCAGCAGCTTGGAGGGGACGGAATATGGCTACACCTTC
TRBV11-2	.	many	TRBJ1-1	CASSSFTGLRTEAFF	TGTGCCAGCAGCTCTTTTACAGGGTTGAGGACTGAAGCTTTCTTT
TRBV27	TRBD2	.	TRBJ2-7	CASSLRASGMRTYYEQYF	TGTGCCAGCAGTTTACGAGCTAGCGGGATGAGAACTTACTACGAGCAGTACTTC
TRBV29-1	.	few	TRBJ1-2	CSVEARTNYGYTF	TGCAGCGTTGAGGCCCGGACTAACTATGGCTACACCTTC
TRBV5-4	.	.	TRBJ2-7	CASSMRQISEQYF	TGTGCCAGCAGCATGAGACAGATTTCCGAGCAGTACTTC
TRBV4-1	.	.	TRBJ1-2	CASSQGEGNNYGYTF	TGCGCCAGCAGCCAAGGGGAAGGGAATAACTATGGCTACACCTTC
TRBV19	TRBD1	.	TRBJ1-1	CASSKGQGHTEAFF	TGTGCCAGTAGTAAGGGACAGGGGCACACTGAAGCTTTCTTT
TRBV5-1	.	.	TRBJ2-2	CASSLIPGNTGELFF	TGCGCCAGCAGCTTGATCCCAGGAAACACCGGGGAGCTGTTTTTT
TRBV4-1	.	.	TRBJ1-1	CASSKSFLRDTEAFF	TGCGCCAGCAGCAAAAGCTTTCTAAGGGACACTGAAGCTTTCTTT
TRBV19	.	.	TRBJ2-7	CASRWDHEQYF	TGTGCCAGTAGGTGGGACCACGAGCAGTACTTC
TRBV2	.	once	TRBJ2-2	CASSERSRTGELFF	TGTGCCAGCAGTGAACGATCGAGGACCGGGGAGCTGTTTTTT
TRBV5-8	.	.	TRBJ1-5	CASRKGLLNQPQHF	TGTGCCAGCAGGAAAGGACTCCTCAATCAGCCCCAGCATTTT
TRBV9	.	.	TRBJ2-1	CASSTLQEAEQFF	TGTGCCAGCAGCACCCTCCAGGAGGCTGAGCAGTTCTTC
TRBV6-5	TRBD1	.	TRBJ1-1	CASRRQGTNTEAFF	TGTGCCAGCAGAAGACAGGGAACTAACACTGAAGCTTTCTTT
TRBV30	.	.	TRBJ1-6	CAWKGDYNSPLHF	TGTGCCTGGAAAGGGGACTATAATTCACCCCTCCACTTT
TRBV27	.	.	TRBJ1-1	CASSFSGGTEAFF	TGTGCCAGCAGTTTCTCGGGGGGCACTGAAGCTTTCTTT
TRBV15	TRBD1	few	TRBJ2-7	CATRPGTGRSYEQYF	TGTGCCACCCGTCCAGGGACAGGGCGCTCCTACGAGCAGTACTTC
TRBV10-3	.	once	TRBJ1-1	CAISESGRGTEAFF	TGTGCCATCAGTGAGTCGGGTAGGGGCACTGAAGCTTTCTTT
TRBV30	TRBD1	.	TRBJ2-5	CAWALGQGGETQYF	TGTGCCTGGGCGCTCGGACAGGGGGGGGAGACCCAGTACTTC
TRBV5-6	.	.	TRBJ2-1	CASSVTLGLRDNEQFF	TGTGCCAGCAGCGTGACTCTAGGCCTGAGGGACAATGAGCAGTTCTTC
TRBV7-9	.	.	TRBJ2-1	CASSSPTGNEQFF	TGTGCCAGCAGCTCGCCGACAGGCAATGAGCAGTTCTTC
TRBV15	.	.	TRBJ2-5	CATSRTSQRETQYF	TGTGCCACCAGCCGTACTAGTCAGCGGGAGACCCAGTACTTC
TRBV6-1	TRBD1	few	TRBJ1-2	CASSTDRGNYGYTF	TGTGCCAGCAGCACGGACAGGGGGAACTATGGCTACACCTTC
TRBV5-1	.	.	TRBJ2-7	CASSLEAGPLYEQYF	TGCGCCAGCAGCTTGGAAGCTGGGCCCCTCTACGAGCAGTACTTC
TRBV10-3	.	.	TRBJ2-7	CATRGGGHEQYF	TGTGCCACCAGGGGTGGGGGGCACGAGCAGTACTTC
TRBV9	TRBD2	.	TRBJ2-7	CASSATSGSYEQYF	TGTGCCAGCAGCGCCACTAGCGGGAGTTATGAGCAGTACTTC
TRBV4-1	TRBD1	once	TRBJ1-6	CASSRTEGTGNSPLHF	TGCGCCAGCAGCCGAACCGAGGGGACAGGGAATTCACCCCTCCACTTT
TRBV30	TRBD1	.	TRBJ1-1	CAWSVSRTGFDTEAFF	TGTGCCTGGAGTGTATCCAGGACAGGGTTTGACACTGAAGCTTTCTTT
TRBV9	.	.	TRBJ2-1	CASSVGSGENNEQFF	TGTGCCAGCAGCGTAGGTTCAGGGGAAAACAATGAGCAGTTCTTC
TRBV2	.	.	TRBJ1-3	CASRPLASSGNTIYF	TGTGCCAGCAGGCCCCTAGCGAGTTCTGGAAACACCATATATTTT
TRBV6-1	.	.	TRBJ1-5	CASSESGESNQPQHF	TGTGCCAGCAGTGAAAGCGGCGAAAGCAATCAGCCCCAGCATTTT
TRBV18	.	once	TRBJ1-1	CASSRAPGNTEAFF	TGTGCCAGCTCTCGAGCCCCAGGTAACACTGAAGCTTTCTTT
TRBV5-8	.	few	TRBJ1-5	CASSLRGVEHF	TGTGCCAGCAGCCTAAGGGGGGTAGAGCATTTT
TRBV29-1	TRBD1	.	TRBJ1-2	CSVLSGGNYGYTF	TGCAGCGTTCTATCAGGGGGCAACTATGGCTACACCTTC
TRBV18	.	.	TRBJ2-5	CASSPGAETQYF	TGTGCCAGCTCACCAGGGGCCGAGACCCAGTACTTC
TRBV9	TRBD1	.	TRBJ1-2	CASSVGTGRGGYTF	TGTGCCAGCAGCGTTGGGACAGGGAGGGGTGGCTACACCTTC
TRBV5-5	.	.	TRBJ2-5	CASSNGRGGEETQYF	TGTGCCAGCAGCAACGGCAGGGGAGGCGAAGAGACCCAGTACTTC
TRBV20-1	.	few	TRBJ1-5	CSASQNQPQHF	TGCAGTGCTAGCCAGAATCAGCCCCAGCATTTT
TRBV19	.	.	TRBJ1-1	CASSQVMNTEAFF	TGTGCCAGTTCACAGGTAATGAACACTGAAGCTTTCTTT
TRBV7-9	.	once	TRBJ1-4	CASSWRQPKKQNEKLFF	TGTGCCAGCAGCTGGCGACAGCCCAAAAAACAAAATGAAAAACTGTTTTTT
TRBV25-1	.	once	TRBJ2-6	CASSAVVGASSGANVLTF	TGTGCCAGCAGTGCGGTGGTGGGGGCCAGCTCTGGGGCCAACGTCCTGACTTTC
TRBV7-9	.	.	TRBJ2-2	CASSYDSNTGELFF	TGTGCCAGCAGCTATGACTCAAACACCGGGGAGCTGTTTTTT
TRBV6-5	TRBD1	.	TRBJ1-1	CASSYTGGQGNTEAFF	TGTGCCAGCAGTTACACGGGGGGACAGGGGAACACTGAAGCTTTCTTT
TRBV27	.	.	TRBJ2-7	CASSPQRQGGYYEQYF	TGTGCCAGCAGTCCCCAGAGACAGGGAGGGTATTACGAGCAGTACTTC
TRBV9	.	.	TRBJ1-1	CASSVVSGLNTEAFF	TGTGCCAGCAGCGTAGTATCAGGGCTGAACACTGAAGCTTTCTTT
TRBV10-1	TRBD2	.	TRBJ2-7	CATFLGGESYEQYF	TGCGCCACTTTTTTGGGGGGGGAATCCTACGAGCAGTACTTC
TRBV9	.	.	TRBJ1-5	CASSAGWEATQPQHF	TGTGCCAGCAGTGCAGGGTGGGAGGCAACTCAGCCCCAGCATTTT
TRBV9	.	.	TRBJ2-5	CASSQGGRVKETQYF	TGTGCCAGCAGCCAAGGTGGGCGGGTCAAAGAGACCCAGTACTTC
TRBV7-6	.	few	TRBJ1-3	CASSLEEGSSTIYF	TGTGCCAGCAGCTTAGAGGAGGGGTCATCCACCATATATTTT
TRBV5-4	.	few	TRBJ1-1	CASSSAGDLITEAFF	TGTGCCAGCAGCTCGGCAGGGGATTTGATCACTGAAGCTTTCTTT
TRBV29-1	.	.	TRBJ1-2	CSASAGATNYGYTF	TGCAGCGCCTCAGCGGGCGCTACTAACTATGGCTACACCTTC
TRBV6-5	.	few	TRBJ1-5	CASRMTVMGNQPQHF	TGTGCCAGCAGGATGACAGTGATGGGCAATCAGCCCCAGCATTTT
TRBV6-1	TRBD1	.	TRBJ1-2	CASSEGDRGAGYTF	TGTGCCAGCAGTGAGGGGGACAGGGGCGCTGGCTACACCTTC
TRBV10-3	.	.	TRBJ2-2	CAISGAEYTGELFF	TGTGCCATCTCGGGCGCAGAATACACCGGGGAGCTGTTTTTT
TRBV5-1	.	.	TRBJ1-1	CASSDSLNTEAFF	TGCGCCAGCAGCGATTCCTTGAACACTGAAGCTTTCTTT
TRBV5-1	.	.	TRBJ2-1	CASSSAGTGYNEQFF	TGCGCCAGCAGCTCCGCCGGGACGGGTTACAATGAGCAGTTCTTC
TRBV7-9	.	.	TRBJ1-6	CASSLRDSISSYNSPLHF	TGTGCCAGCAGCCTTAGGGACTCCATAAGCTCCTATAATTCACCCCTCCACTTT